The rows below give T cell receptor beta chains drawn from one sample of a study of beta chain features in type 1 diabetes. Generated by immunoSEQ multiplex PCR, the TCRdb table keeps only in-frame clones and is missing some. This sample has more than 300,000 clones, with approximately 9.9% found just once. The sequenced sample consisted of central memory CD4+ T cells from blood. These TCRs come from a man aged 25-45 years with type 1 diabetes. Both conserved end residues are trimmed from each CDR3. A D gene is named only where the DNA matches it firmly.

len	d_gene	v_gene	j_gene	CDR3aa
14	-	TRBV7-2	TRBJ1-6	ASSWIPGLQDSPLH
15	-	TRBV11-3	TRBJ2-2	ASSPSQGLANTGELF
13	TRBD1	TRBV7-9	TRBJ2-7	ASSSGTGGSYEQY
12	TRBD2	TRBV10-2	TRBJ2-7	ASSESGGATEQY
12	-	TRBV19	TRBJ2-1	ASSPSAENNEQF
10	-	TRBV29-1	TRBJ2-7	SVEEPPTEQY
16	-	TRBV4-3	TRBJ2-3	ASSQSIRTDLRTDTQY
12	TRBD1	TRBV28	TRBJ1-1	ASSSTGKNTEAF
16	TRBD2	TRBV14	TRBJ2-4	ASSQGGLMSSGKNIQY
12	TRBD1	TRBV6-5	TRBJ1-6	ASSYRDREAPLH
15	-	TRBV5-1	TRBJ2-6	ASSLGSTSSGANVLT
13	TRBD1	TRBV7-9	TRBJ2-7	ASSLGDRDLYEQY
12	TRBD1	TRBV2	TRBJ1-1	ASRVGQGHTEAF
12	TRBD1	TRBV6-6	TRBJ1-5	ASSSGQGRQPQH
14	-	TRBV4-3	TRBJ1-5	ASSQDTAGINQPQH
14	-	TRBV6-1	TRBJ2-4	ASSEAGFLAKNIQY
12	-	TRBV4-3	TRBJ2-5	ASSQEPLSGTQY
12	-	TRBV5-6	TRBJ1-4	ASSLLSPNEKLF
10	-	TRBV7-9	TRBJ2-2	ASRREDGELF
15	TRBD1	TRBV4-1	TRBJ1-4	ASSQEGTGTIGEKLF